These 2 T cell receptor beta chains originate from one sample sequenced in a study of blood T cell repertoires in COVID-19. The assay was immunoSEQ multiplex PCR, and TCRdb's table has in-frame clones only and misses some. The sample contains 97,000 or so clones, approximately 88% of which appear only once. Sequenced sample: peripheral blood. These TCRs come from a human donor in a cohort sampled during active COVID-19.

This chain connects TRBV5-1 to TRBJ2-1; TRBD2 aligns across 7 bases. Germline lookup yields CDR1 SGHRS and CDR2 YFSETQ. V gave up 0 bases and J gave up 7 bases; unmatched junction bases: 7. The CDR3 consists of 15 residues. The CDR3 DNA reads TGCGCCAGCAGCTTGGGAGCGGGGTCCCCAAATGAGCAGTTCTTC. Protein sequence: CASSLGAGSPNEQFF.

The chain employs TRBV7-3 and TRBJ2-3; 8 bases match TRBD1. The trim removed 5 bases at V and 6 bases at J, leaving 4 bases unmatched. The CDR3 is 13 amino acids. Germline V gene data show CDR1 as SGHTA and CDR2 as FQGTGA. The CDR3 sequence: CASSRRQGDTQYF. DNA of the CDR3: TGTGCCAGCAGCAGGCGACAGGGGGATACGCAGTATTTT.